This T cell receptor beta chain was identified during a study of T cells after somatic rescue of genetic block. The data were produced by immunoSEQ multiplex PCR, yet TCRdb's version contains in-frame clones alone and is incomplete. The data contain tens of thousands of clones, around 90% of them singletons. There are 13 residues in the CDR3. Sequenced: peripheral blood mononuclear cells (PBMCs). J is TRBJ2-7 and V is TRBV21-1. TRBV21-1 is listed as a pseudogene. The sequence came from a man aged 35-49 years. The CDR3 region is CASSKFTGHEQYF. The CDR3, as DNA: TGTGCCAGCAGCAAATTCACGGGCCACGAGCAGTACTTC.